One T cell receptor beta chain is described in this entry. Its antigen is still unknown. The V gene lost 4 bases and the J gene lost 2 bases, with 10 bases spanning the gap. In germline, CDR1 is SGHKS, CDR2 YYEKEE (reference sequence). The CDR3 extends over 13 amino acids. The entry originates in a study of cytomegalovirus exposure and HLA in healthy donors. Study information: An analysis done earlier identified approximately 120 million unique TCR beta sequences from approximately 170 million T cells. About 85 million unique TCR sequences came from HLA-typed donors in an early release.

Study-wide results and limits: According to a later analysis, most TCR beta chains associated with CMV appeared HLA-restricted. Researchers reported in a later analysis that common viral pathogens appeared linked to several top clusters.

PCR employed 60 Vbeta and 13 Jbeta primers. Assay: immunoSEQ multiplex PCR; the TCRdb copy retains only in-frame clones and omits some. The table includes around 44,000 clones, 75% to 90% detected once. The receptor's source is a woman aged 40-49 years in good health and CMV-seropositive. The J gene is TRBJ2-7, the V gene TRBV5-5, with a tentative D call TRBD1 (6 bases). The sample was PBMCs. The CDR3 is CASSPDSTYEQYF. The CDR3 coding sequence is TGTGCCAGCAGCCCGGACAGTACCTACGAGCAGTACTTC.